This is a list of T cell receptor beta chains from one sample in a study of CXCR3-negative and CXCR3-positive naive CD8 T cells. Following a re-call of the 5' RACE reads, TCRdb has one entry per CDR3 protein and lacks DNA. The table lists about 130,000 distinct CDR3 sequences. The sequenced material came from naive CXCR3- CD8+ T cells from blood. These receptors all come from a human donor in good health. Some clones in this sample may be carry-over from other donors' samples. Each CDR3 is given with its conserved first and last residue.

cdr3_aa: CASSSGTNGVNEQFF
v_call: TRBV6-1
j_call: TRBJ2-1

cdr3_aa: CASRLPGTTDTQYF
v_call: TRBV2
j_call: TRBJ2-3

cdr3_aa: CSVEEGPENYGYTF
v_call: TRBV29-1
j_call: TRBJ1-2

cdr3_aa: CATRRTGTSGNYEQYF
v_call: TRBV15
j_call: TRBJ2-7

cdr3_aa: CASSPNGGEQYF
v_call: TRBV9
j_call: TRBJ2-7

cdr3_aa: CASSRPVAYEQYF
v_call: TRBV14
j_call: TRBJ2-7

cdr3_aa: CASKVPGGPYEQYF
v_call: TRBV28
j_call: TRBJ2-7

cdr3_aa: CASSPGDRVGNEQFF
v_call: TRBV28
j_call: TRBJ2-1

cdr3_aa: CASSPMGTEAFF
v_call: TRBV7-2
j_call: TRBJ1-1

cdr3_aa: CAVLADPTYEQYF
v_call: TRBV10-3
j_call: TRBJ2-7

cdr3_aa: CASSYPGGREQYF
v_call: TRBV6-6
j_call: TRBJ2-7

cdr3_aa: CSERQGSSYNEQFF
v_call: TRBV29-1
j_call: TRBJ2-1

cdr3_aa: CASSGRDWAYNEQFF
v_call: TRBV11-2
j_call: TRBJ2-1

cdr3_aa: CASSDFIYRVMNTEAFF
v_call: TRBV2
j_call: TRBJ1-1

cdr3_aa: CASNLGTNTGELFF
v_call: TRBV25-1
j_call: TRBJ2-2

cdr3_aa: CASSLGIGSYNSPLHF
v_call: TRBV12-3/TRBV12-4
j_call: TRBJ1-6

cdr3_aa: CASSLLWAGQRAYNEQFF
v_call: TRBV7-2
j_call: TRBJ2-1

cdr3_aa: CASSWDRGTDTQYF
v_call: TRBV7-2
j_call: TRBJ2-3

cdr3_aa: CSARVPSSYEQYF
v_call: TRBV20-1
j_call: TRBJ2-7

cdr3_aa: CSANGGGGVEMVEQYF
v_call: TRBV20-1
j_call: TRBJ2-7

cdr3_aa: CASAGREDNTGELFF
v_call: TRBV2
j_call: TRBJ2-2

cdr3_aa: CASSWRGVSDTQYF
v_call: TRBV5-1
j_call: TRBJ2-3

cdr3_aa: CASSLAGYTEAFF
v_call: TRBV2
j_call: TRBJ1-1

cdr3_aa: CARAPSGYGYTF
v_call: TRBV21-1
j_call: TRBJ1-2

cdr3_aa: CASRLVTRPLHNEQFF
v_call: TRBV5-6
j_call: TRBJ2-1

cdr3_aa: CASSLEGNSYEQYF
v_call: TRBV7-6
j_call: TRBJ2-7

cdr3_aa: CASTLTSGGADEQFF
v_call: TRBV6-2/TRBV6-3
j_call: TRBJ2-1

cdr3_aa: CASSFRVTPRDTQYF
v_call: TRBV13
j_call: TRBJ2-3

cdr3_aa: CASSPPTSGQPYNEQFF
v_call: TRBV5-1
j_call: TRBJ2-1

cdr3_aa: CASSFDLSNEQFF
v_call: TRBV12-3/TRBV12-4
j_call: TRBJ2-1

cdr3_aa: CASSSQQGPEAFF
v_call: TRBV7-9
j_call: TRBJ1-1

cdr3_aa: CASSFPARTGGSEGLNEKLFF
v_call: TRBV28
j_call: TRBJ1-4

cdr3_aa: CSAPIGGAGNIQYF
v_call: TRBV29-1
j_call: TRBJ2-4

cdr3_aa: CATSWGGWNTETFF
v_call: TRBV15
j_call: TRBJ1-1

cdr3_aa: CASSLYRGRYEQYF
v_call: TRBV4-1
j_call: TRBJ2-7

cdr3_aa: CASGQDHEQFF
v_call: TRBV7-3
j_call: TRBJ2-1

cdr3_aa: CASSQATGTGGYEQYF
v_call: TRBV4-1
j_call: TRBJ2-7

cdr3_aa: CASRFRDRVYGYTF
v_call: TRBV5-6
j_call: TRBJ1-2

cdr3_aa: CASSLGHRVAADAEAFF
v_call: TRBV5-6
j_call: TRBJ1-1

cdr3_aa: CASSFTSGTDTQYF
v_call: TRBV28
j_call: TRBJ2-3

cdr3_aa: CASSLAPYSYEQYF
v_call: TRBV7-6
j_call: TRBJ2-7

cdr3_aa: CASIPRRGEYEQYF
v_call: TRBV21-1
j_call: TRBJ2-7

cdr3_aa: CASNLGGDTQYF
v_call: TRBV11-2
j_call: TRBJ2-3

cdr3_aa: CASSPHGSGGADGELFF
v_call: TRBV28
j_call: TRBJ2-2

cdr3_aa: CASSLNQVRATDTQYF
v_call: TRBV7-3
j_call: TRBJ2-3

cdr3_aa: CASSQDPAGGLTGELFF
v_call: TRBV4-1
j_call: TRBJ2-2